This passage covers 8 T cell receptor beta chains from one sample sequenced in a study of chemoradiotherapy in HPV16-positive cancers. Repertoires were generated with immunoSEQ multiplex PCR, while TCRdb's copy carries only in-frame clones and drops some. The repertoire has some 11,000 clones, 90% of them found once; the top ten carry 2.7%. Sample collection occurred from a patient who underwent chemoradiotherapy. These receptors all come from a human donor with HPV-associated anogenital cancer.

The V gene is TRBV6-6, the J gene TRBJ2-1; D is unclear. The germline V gene has CDR1 MNHNY and CDR2 SVGAGI (reference sequence). This CDR3 has 15 residues. Trimming removed 8 bases from V and 0 bases from J, with 14 bases in between. In nucleotides, the CDR3 is TGTGCCAGCGTGTCCTTACCGAGCTCCTACAATGAGCAGTTCTTC. This gives the protein CASVSLPSSYNEQFF.

This chain uses TRBV12-2 with TRBJ1-5; the table's TRBD1 call for D was not verified on the DNA. TRBV12-2 corresponds to a pseudogene. The length of the CDR3 is 17 residues. DNA of the CDR3: TGTGCAAGTCGCACCCCAGGGTCCACCGAGCGTTATCAGCCCCAGCATTTT. This gives the protein CASRTPGSTERYQPQHF.

The chain has TRBV7-6 and TRBJ2-7; D gene uncertain. CDR1 and CDR2 (germline): SGHVS, FNYEAQ. The CDR3 spans 13 residues. Trimming cost V 6 bases and J 1 base, with 10 bases left between them. The CDR3: CASSPLSSYEQYF. Here the CDR3 DNA reads TGTGCCAGCAGTCCCCTAAGTTCCTACGAGCAGTACTTC.

DNA for the CDR3: TGTGCCAGCAGACTACCGGGACAGGTCCAAACCTACGAGCAGTACTTC. It specifies CASRLPGQVQTYEQYF. The chain uses TRBV2 and TRBJ2-7, with 8 bases fitting TRBD1. The CDR3 covers 16 residues. Germline V gene data show CDR1 as SNHLY and CDR2 as FYNNEI. The junction had 12 bases not matched to a gene; V was cut back by 6 bases and J by 2 bases.

In nucleotides, the CDR3 is TGTGCCAGCAGCTTAGAGGCATCGTATTATAATTCACCCCTCCACTTT. This sequence encodes CASSLEASYYNSPLHF. The chain uses TRBV7-9 and TRBJ1-6, with D hard to call. The V end lost 1 base, the J end lost 4 bases, and 11 bases lay between the germline ends. The CDR3 contains 16 residues. From germline, CDR1 is SEHNR and CDR2 FQNEAQ (reference sequence).

This chain uses TRBV14 with TRBJ2-3, with D possibly being TRBD2 (5 bases). CDR3 length: 17 amino acids. Germline V gene data show CDR1 as SGHDN and CDR2 as FVKESK. The ends were cut back, 2 bases at V and 4 bases at J, with 19 bases in the middle. The CDR3 nucleotides read TGTGCCAGCAGCCAACCCCAATTACTAGTAGGATCAGATACGCAGTATTTT. Its protein product is CASSQPQLLVGSDTQYF.

The chain recombines TRBV6-5 with TRBJ2-1, with 9 bases identical to TRBD2. There are 16 residues in the CDR3. Losses at the gene ends were 0 bases for V and 6 bases for J; bases not matched to a gene: 6. Germline loops: CDR1 MNHEY, CDR2 SVGAGI. The CDR3 DNA reads TGTGCCAGCAGTTACTCTGGCGGGAGGGCCCGCAATGAGCAGTTCTTC. Protein sequence: CASSYSGGRARNEQFF.

The J gene is TRBJ2-7, the V gene TRBV2; D may be TRBD1 (6 bases). The CDR3 spans 15 residues. CDR1 is SNHLY, CDR2 FYNNEI, per germline. Trimming stripped 4 bases from V and 2 bases from J, with 15 bases between. The CDR3 DNA sequence: TGTGCCAGCAGTGCGGGACATGGGACCGCCTACGAGCAGTACTTC. It yields the protein CASSAGHGTAYEQYF.